One TCR beta chain is described in this entry. Its antigen is currently unknown. This specimen belongs to a study of T cells in Graves' hyperthyroidism and ophthalmopathy. Amplification of TCR beta CDR3 regions used RNA as the template. The HTBI primer set was used in a first-round RT-PCR of the TCR CDR3. In TCRdb, the multiplex PCR reads were re-called with MiXCR into one record per CDR3 protein. Of 500,000 to 750,000 distinct CDR3 sequences listed, more than 45% are singletons. Germline CDR1 reads SGHVS; CDR2 reads FNYEAQ. Trimming stripped 0 bases from V and 7 bases from J, with 10 bases between. This CDR3 comprises 14 residues. Patients aged 18 to 65 had newly diagnosed hyperthyroidism that had lasted under 2 months. Overall study results and limits: Ophthalmopathy was model-predicted a median roughly six months pre-onset.

The source is a woman between 18 and 29 years old with Graves' hyperthyroidism. The genes are TRBV7-6 and TRBJ1-5; no clear D gene. Material: peripheral blood or thyroid tissue (not recorded which). CDR3: CASSLASGEQPQHF. Here the CDR3 DNA reads TGTGCCAGCAGCTTAGCCAGCGGGGAGCAGCCCCAGCATTTT.